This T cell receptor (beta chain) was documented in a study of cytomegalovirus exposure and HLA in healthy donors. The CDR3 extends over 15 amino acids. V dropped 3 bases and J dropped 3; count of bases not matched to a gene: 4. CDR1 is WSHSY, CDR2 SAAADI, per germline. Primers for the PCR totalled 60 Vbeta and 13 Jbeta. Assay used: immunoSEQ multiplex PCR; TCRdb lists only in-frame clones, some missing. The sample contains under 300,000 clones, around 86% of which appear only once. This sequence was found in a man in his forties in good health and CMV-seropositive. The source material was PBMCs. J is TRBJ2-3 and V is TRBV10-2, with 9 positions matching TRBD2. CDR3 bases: TGCGCCAGCAGTGAAAGAGCGGGAGGAACAGATACGCAGTATTTT. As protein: CASSERAGGTDTQYF.